The next 10 T cell receptor beta chains were all read from a single sample in a study of technical replicates of blood from a handful of donors. The table came from immunoSEQ multiplex PCR; TCRdb's copy has only in-frame clones and leaves some out. The sample records about 93,000 clones, nearly 97% being singletons. The sequencing sample was made of T cells isolated from PBMCs. The source is a human donor in good health.

The V gene is TRBV5-1, the J gene TRBJ2-5, with D possibly matching TRBD2 (6 bases). The CDR3 consists of 13 residues. Looked up from germline, CDR1 is SGHRS and CDR2 is YFSETQ. Trimming shortened V by 9 bases and J by 4 bases, and 16 bases separated the two germline ends. CDR3 coding DNA: TGCGCCACCGGGAGAGAGGTCGGAGAGACCCAGTACTTC. Protein: CATGREVGETQYF.

The chain combines TRBV5-4 with TRBJ2-1, with 12 bases aligning to TRBD2. The J segment lost 9 bases and the V segment lost 0 bases, leaving 1 base of the junction unmatched. CDR1 SGHNT and CDR2 YYREEE come from the germline V gene (reference sequence). CDR3 length: 14 residues. Written as DNA, the CDR3 is TGTGCCAGCAGCTTGGGACTAGCGGGAGCTGAGCAGTTCTTC. Translation: CASSLGLAGAEQFF. The variable domain in full, with the rest retrieved from reference TRBV5-4 and TRBJ2-1, is ETGVTQSPTHLIKTRGQQVTLRCSSQSGHNTVSWYQQALGQGPQFIFQYYREEENGRGNFPPRFSGLQFPNYSSELNVNALELDDSALYLCASSLGLAGAEQFFGPGTRLTVL.

The CDR3 DNA follows: TGTGCCAGCAGCTCCAGATCAAGAGGGCAGTATTTT. Amino acid sequence: CASSSRSRGQYF. V is TRBV7-9 and J is TRBJ2-3; D unclear. Trimming removed 4 bases from V and 11 bases from J, with 13 bases in between. Germline CDR1 is SEHNR and CDR2 is FQNEAQ (reference sequence). The length of the CDR3 is 12 residues.

The genes are TRBV5-4 and TRBJ1-4; the match to TRBD1 covers 9 bases. The V and J ends lost 4 bases and 4 bases, in that order; junction bases with no gene match: 5. The germline CDR1 and CDR2 sequences are SGHNT and YYREEE (reference sequence). The CDR3 is made up of 15 amino acids. The CDR3 nucleotides read TGTGCCAGCAGCCAGGGGGGACAGGGTAATGAAAAACTGTTTTTT. It specifies CASSQGGQGNEKLFF.

The V and J genes are TRBV20-1 and TRBJ2-7; D not certain. CDR1 DFQATT and CDR2 SNEGSKA come from the germline V gene (reference sequence). The CDR3 is 10 residues long. V was clipped by 3 bases and J by 3 bases, with 3 bases between them. CDR3 sequence (DNA): TGCAGTGCTAGGAGCTACGAGCAGTACTTC. Protein sequence: CSARSYEQYF.

The J gene is TRBJ1-1, the V gene TRBV4-1; TRBD1 matches 7 bases. With V trimmed by 4 bases and J by 1 base, 9 bases remained unmatched. The CDR3 consists of 16 residues. Per the germline V gene, CDR1 is MGHRA and CDR2 is YSYEKL. CDR3 DNA: TGCGCCAGCAGCCCCGACGCGCAGGGGGGGAACACTGAAGCTTTCTTT. Amino acids: CASSPDAQGGNTEAFF.

The chain carries TRBV19 and TRBJ1-2, with a tentative D call TRBD1 (6 bases). The germline gives CDR1 LNHDA, CDR2 SQIVND (reference sequence). The CDR3 is made up of 18 amino acids. Trimming stripped 5 bases from V and 0 bases from J, with 22 bases between. The CDR3 bases are TGTGCCAGTAGTGATCGGATGTTAGGACAGCCGGCTAACTATGGCTACACCTTC. Encoded protein: CASSDRMLGQPANYGYTF.

This clone came up once. The chain links TRBV6-1 to TRBJ1-5; 9 nucleotides align to TRBD1. The CDR3 is made up of 13 amino acids. CDR1 and CDR2 (germline): MNHNS, SASEGT. Unmatched junction bases numbered 0, after V lost 3 bases and J lost 6 bases. CDR3 protein: CASSEDRGQPQHF. DNA of the CDR3: TGTGCCAGCAGTGAGGACAGGGGTCAGCCCCAGCATTTT.

The chain joins TRBV2 to TRBJ2-7; a possible D gene is TRBD2 (6 bases). The germline gives CDR1 SNHLY, CDR2 FYNNEI. The CDR3 spans 13 residues. Between the trimmed V and J ends, which lost 7 bases and 6 bases, there was a span of 16 bases. The CDR3 region has the DNA TGTGCCAGCATCGGGGGAGGACCCGGCGAGCAGTACTTC. Encoded protein: CASIGGGPGEQYF.

The chain combines TRBV4-1 with TRBJ2-5, with TRBD2 matching over 10 bases. V gave up 1 base and J gave up 4 bases; unmatched junction bases: 12. This CDR3 region has 18 residues. Germline V gene lookup returns CDR1 MGHRA and CDR2 YSYEKL. This CDR3 reads CASSQAPNVAGGLETQYF. CDR3 DNA sequence: TGCGCCAGCAGCCAAGCCCCCAATGTAGCGGGAGGCCTAGAGACCCAGTACTTC.